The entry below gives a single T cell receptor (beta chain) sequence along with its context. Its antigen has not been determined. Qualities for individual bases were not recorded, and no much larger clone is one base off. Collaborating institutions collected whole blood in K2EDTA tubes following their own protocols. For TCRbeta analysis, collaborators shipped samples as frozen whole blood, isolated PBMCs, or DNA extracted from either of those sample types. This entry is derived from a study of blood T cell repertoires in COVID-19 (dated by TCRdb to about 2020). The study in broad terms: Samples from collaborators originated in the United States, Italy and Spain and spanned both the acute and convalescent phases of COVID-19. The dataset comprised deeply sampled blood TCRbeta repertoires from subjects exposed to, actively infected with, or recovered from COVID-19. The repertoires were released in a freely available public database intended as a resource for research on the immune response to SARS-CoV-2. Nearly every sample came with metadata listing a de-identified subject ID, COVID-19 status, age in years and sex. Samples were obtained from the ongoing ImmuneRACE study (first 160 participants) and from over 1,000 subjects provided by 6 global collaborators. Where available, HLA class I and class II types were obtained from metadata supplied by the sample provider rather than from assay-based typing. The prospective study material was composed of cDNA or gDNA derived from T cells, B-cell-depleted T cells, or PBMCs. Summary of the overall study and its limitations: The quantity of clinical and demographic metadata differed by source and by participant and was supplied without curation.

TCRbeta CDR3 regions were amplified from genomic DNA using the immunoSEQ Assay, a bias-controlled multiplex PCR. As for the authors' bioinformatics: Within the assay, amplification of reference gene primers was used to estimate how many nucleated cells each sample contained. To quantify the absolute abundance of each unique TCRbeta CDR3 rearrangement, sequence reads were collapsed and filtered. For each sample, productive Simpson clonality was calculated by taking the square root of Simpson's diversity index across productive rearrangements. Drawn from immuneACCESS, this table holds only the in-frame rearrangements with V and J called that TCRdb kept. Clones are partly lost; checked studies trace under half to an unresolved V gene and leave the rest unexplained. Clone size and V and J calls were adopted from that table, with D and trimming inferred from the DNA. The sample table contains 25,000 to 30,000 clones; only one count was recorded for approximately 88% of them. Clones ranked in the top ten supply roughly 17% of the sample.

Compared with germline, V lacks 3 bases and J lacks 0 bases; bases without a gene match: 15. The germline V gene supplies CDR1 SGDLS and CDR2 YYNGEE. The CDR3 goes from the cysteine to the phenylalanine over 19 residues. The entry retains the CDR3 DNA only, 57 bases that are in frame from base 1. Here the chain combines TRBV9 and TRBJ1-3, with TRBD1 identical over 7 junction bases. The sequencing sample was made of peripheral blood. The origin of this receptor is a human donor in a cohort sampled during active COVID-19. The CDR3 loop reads CASSAGQTYATTSGNTIYF. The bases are TGTGCCAGCAGCGCGGGACAGACCTATGCGACCACCTCTGGAAACACCATATATTTT.